This T cell receptor beta chain was identified during a study of CXCR3-negative and CXCR3-positive naive CD8 T cells (dated by TCRdb to the late 2010s). The study in broad terms: In total, roughly 140 million TRB reads were obtained, which works out to roughly 1.5 +/- 0.3 million reads per library. Diversity and physicochemical repertoire analyses were performed on around 10 donors pooled from two independent experiments. TRBV-TRBJ cluster analysis included naive subsets from about 5 donors and memory cells from 3 donors. Overall study outcomes, separate from this receptor: Because surface CD5, which is linked to self-reactivity in mice, was comparable between the naive subsets, TCR interaction strength was also inferred from TRB CDR3 physicochemical properties. Freshly isolated PBMCs were used for most assays because CXCR3 expression partially decreased after cryopreservation. Compared with CXCR3-negative naive cells, CXCR3-positive naive cells had TRB CDR3s with higher hydrophobicity (lower Kidera factor 4), lower energy, and higher strength and volume indices. TRBV-TRBJ usage was similar between naive CXCR3-negative and CXCR3-positive cells from the same donor, while memory cells showed distinct patterns. Comparably high repertoire diversity was found in both naive subsets, whereas much lower repertoire diversity was found in memory CD8+ T cells.

For this clonotype: Its cognate antigen has yet to be identified.

The CDR3 holds 14 amino acids from the cysteine to the phenylalanine. DNA for this receptor is not on file. CDR1 and CDR2 are read off the germline V gene as SGDLS and YYNGEE. The run used a NextSeq 550. The Human TCR Profiling Kit (MiLaboratory) was used to make UMI-labeled 5' RACE TRB cDNA libraries. cDNA synthesis used the entire amount of extracted RNA, and PCR amplification then used the entire amount of cDNA produced. Libraries were prepared in parallel using an identical number of PCR cycles. The original pipeline was this. About 53,000 +/- 10,000 unique UMI-labeled TRB cDNA molecules per library were extracted with MIGEC and MiXCR, with at least two reads per UMI required. On average, roughly 40,000 +/- 10,000 functional in-frame TRB CDR3 nucleotide clonotypes lacking stop codons were found per library. After each sample was downsampled to 5000 UMI-labeled TRB molecules, VDJtools was used to calculate diversity metrics such as normalized Shannon-Wiener and Chao1. VDJtools computed clonotype-size-weighted physicochemical properties of the central five CDR3 residues: interaction energy, strength, volume and Kidera factor 4. TCRdb reprocessed the reads into one record per CDR3 protein sequence, lacking DNA. The V and J calls were not made by the authors but by TCRdb's processing. The table of this sample itemizes around 160,000 distinct CDR3 sequences. The top ten clonotypes cover about 0.27% of the sample.

For every CD8+ T cell subset, 300,000 cells were flow-sorted straight into RLT lysis buffer, and each subset was sorted in triplicate. To keep memory contaminants out, a stringent definition of naive CD8+ T cells was applied: CD45RO-CCR7+CD27+CD95-. Peripheral blood mononuclear cells were isolated from buffy coats by standard density gradient centrifugation. Naive CXCR3-negative and CXCR3-positive CD8+ T cells were flow-sorted using a FACSAria III. Total RNA was extracted from sorted cells with an RNeasy Mini Kit. This sequence uses TRBV9 and TRBJ2-7; TCRdb indicates TRBD1, and absent DNA this call remains unverified. This TCR was recovered from a human donor in good health. Some clones in this sample may be carry-over from other donors' samples. The specimen was naive CXCR3+ CD8+ T cells from blood. This specimen's cell subset or site label, per the study, means: CD45RO-CCR7+CD27+CD95- naive CD8+ T cells expressing CXCR3 (TNR3+). Here the CDR3 is given as CASSEHGGLYEQYF.